These 9 T cell receptor beta chains were all obtained from the same sample, sequenced in a study of blood T cell repertoires in COVID-19. Some clones are missing from TCRdb's copy, which holds only in-frame ones; the method was immunoSEQ multiplex PCR. Of approximately 200,000 clones in the sample, 75% to 90% were seen once. Sequenced sample: PBMCs or T cells enriched from blood (not recorded which). The source is a man aged 35 to 55 who had recovered from COVID-19.

This clone has a handful of counts. J is TRBJ2-5 and V is TRBV6-4; D uncertain. The CDR3 runs to 14 residues. Germline CDR1 reads MRHNA; CDR2 reads SNTAGT. Trimming stripped 8 bases from V and 4 bases from J, with 17 bases between. This CDR3 reads CASDRRVIRETQYF. Here the CDR3 DNA reads TGTGCCAGCGACCGACGGGTGATCCGAGAGACCCAGTACTTC.

The gene calls are TRBV28 and TRBJ2-7; 9 nucleotides match TRBD1. Germline V lookup: CDR1 MDHEN, CDR2 SYDVKM. V lost 4 bases to trimming and J lost 0 bases; unmatched junction nucleotides: 16. There are 19 residues in the CDR3. The CDR3 nucleotides are TGTGCCAGCAGTTCCCCGGGACAGGGAGGGGTGCGGGTCTCCTACGAGCAGTACTTC. Protein sequence: CASSSPGQGGVRVSYEQYF.

This clone was seen a few times. The chain couples TRBV7-2 to TRBJ2-1; 7 bases fit TRBD2. J lost 5 bases, V lost 1 base, and 5 bases had no gene match. This CDR3 region has 15 residues. Germline V gives CDR1 SGHTA, CDR2 FQGNSA. The CDR3 region has the DNA TGTGCCAGCAGCTTAGGGACTAGGGTTCACAATGAGCAGTTCTTC. Its protein is CASSLGTRVHNEQFF.

The V gene is TRBV21-1, the J gene TRBJ2-7; TRBD2 is the table's D call and was not checked against the DNA. TRBV21-1 represents a pseudogene. The CDR3 is 15 amino acids. CDR3 sequence: CASSKDPGGLYEQYF. CDR3 sequence (DNA): TGTGCCAGCAGCAAGGACCCGGGAGGGCTCTACGAGCAGTACTTC.

The V gene is TRBV5-4, the J gene TRBJ1-1; D call uncertain. Trimming pared 0 bases from V and 1 base from J, leaving 4 bases between. Germline V gene data show CDR1 as SGHNT and CDR2 as YYREEE (reference sequence). The length of the CDR3 is 13 residues. The CDR3 DNA is TGTGCCAGCAGCTTGGCTTCGAACACTGAAGCTTTCTTT. It specifies CASSLASNTEAFF.

Written as DNA, the CDR3 is TGTGCCAGCAGTTTGCGCGGCAGGGCGAACACTGAAGCTTTCTTT. Translated, it gives CASSLRGRANTEAFF. This chain joins TRBV27 and TRBJ1-1, with D perhaps matching TRBD1 (5 bases). CDR1 and CDR2 (germline): MNHEY, SMNVEV (reference sequence). The CDR3 covers 15 residues. V dropped 3 bases and J dropped 1 base, with 12 bases sitting between them.

This clone occurred once. The V and J genes are TRBV10-1 and TRBJ2-7, with 12 bases identical to TRBD2. Germline assignment: CDR1 WNHNN and CDR2 SYGVQD (reference sequence). Unmatched junction bases numbered 5, after V lost 3 bases and J lost 5 bases. This CDR3 contains 15 residues. The CDR3 coding sequence is TGCGCCAGCAGTGAAGCTAGCGGGGGGGACGACGAGCAGTACTTC. Its translation: CASSEASGGDDEQYF.

The CDR3 nucleotides read TGTGCCAGCAGCGAGGGCAGGACGAGTAATGAAAAACTGTTTTTT. Its protein product is CASSEGRTSNEKLFF. The V gene is TRBV7-2, the J gene TRBJ1-4; D unclear. Germline CDR1 reads SGHTA; CDR2 reads FQGNSA. Trimming removed 5 bases at V and 4 bases at J, with 14 bases between. CDR3 length: 15 residues.

The J gene is TRBJ1-2, the V gene TRBV6-5, with TRBD1 matching over 7 bases. Germline V gene sequence: CDR1 MNHEY, CDR2 SVGAGI. This CDR3 has 16 amino acids. Trimming at V came to 4 bases and at J to 4 bases, leaving 12 bases not matched to a gene. CDR3: CASSSPTGPDGYGYTF. The CDR3 DNA is TGTGCCAGCAGTTCGCCGACAGGGCCGGACGGCTATGGCTACACCTTC.